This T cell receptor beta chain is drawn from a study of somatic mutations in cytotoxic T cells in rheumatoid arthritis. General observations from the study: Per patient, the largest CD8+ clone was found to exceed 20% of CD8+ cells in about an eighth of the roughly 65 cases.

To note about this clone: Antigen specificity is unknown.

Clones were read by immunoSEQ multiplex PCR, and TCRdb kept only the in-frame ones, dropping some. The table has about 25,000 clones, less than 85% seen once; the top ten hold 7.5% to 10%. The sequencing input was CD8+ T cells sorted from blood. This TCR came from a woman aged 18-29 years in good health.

CDR3 loop: CASRLTGRTTEAFF. DNA for the CDR3: TGTGCCAGCAGGCTCACAGGGAGGACCACTGAAGCTTTCTTT. This chain connects TRBV7-9 to TRBJ1-1, with D possibly TRBD1 on 6 matching bases. The CDR3 contains 14 residues. Trimming shortened V by 6 bases and J by 4 bases, and 15 bases separated the two germline ends. The germline V gene encodes CDR1 SEHNR and CDR2 FQNEAQ (reference sequence).